A single sample gave rise to the 3 T cell receptor beta chains below, sequenced in a study of regulatory dendritic cells for organ transplantation. TCRdb keeps only in-frame clones here, not all; method: immunoSEQ multiplex PCR. The table has tens of thousands of clones, roughly four fifths seen once. Sequencing was performed on naive CD4+ T cells from blood. Subset indicated: CD45RA+ naive T cells. Source of these receptors: a human donor in good health.

This rearrangement joins TRBV4-1 to TRBJ1-5; D might be TRBD1 (6 bases). This CDR3 has 16 amino acids. CDR1 MGHRA and CDR2 YSYEKL come from the germline V gene. The V gene lost 6 bases and the J gene lost 7 bases, with 22 bases spanning the gap. CDR3 coding DNA: TGCGCCAGCAGAAACATATCCCGGTCGAGGGGGCAGCCCCAGCATTTT. Translating gives CASRNISRSRGQPQHF.

The V and J genes are TRBV7-2 and TRBJ1-1; 8 bases fit TRBD1. The CDR3 contains 15 residues. V lost 5 bases to trimming and J lost 0 bases; unmatched junction nucleotides: 5. CDR1 is SGHTA and CDR2 is FQGNSA in the germline V gene. CDR3 bases: TGTGCCAGCAGCAAGGACAGGGAAATGAACACTGAAGCTTTCTTT. Amino acid sequence: CASSKDREMNTEAFF.

This clone was seen only once. The chain uses TRBV6-6 and TRBJ1-5; tentatively, D is TRBD1 (6 bases). CDR3 length equals 13 residues. The germline gives CDR1 MNHNY, CDR2 SVGAGI (reference sequence). Trimming cost V 6 bases and J 6 bases, with 12 bases left between them. The CDR3 is CASSDRLPQPQHF. In nucleotides, the CDR3 is TGTGCCAGCAGCGACAGGCTTCCTCAGCCCCAGCATTTT.